Listed here are 18 T cell receptor beta chains from one sample, sequenced in a study of graft-versus-host responses after intestinal transplantation (dated by TCRdb to the early 2020s). Libraries were made using the immunoSEQ multiplex PCR assay. In its TCRdb copy, this immuneACCESS table keeps in-frame sequences only and misses some clones. Where compared with another copy, unresolved V genes explain less than half of these, and the others have no known cause. Present in this sample are fewer than 120,000 clones, 85% to 95% of which were seen just once. Around 0.49% of the sample belongs to the ten largest clones. What this sample's time point label stands for: cells obtained before transplantation from donor or recipient. Their target antigens are unknown. The input for sequencing was unstimulated CD8+ T cells sorted from spleen or lymph node cells, taken before intestinal transplant. These receptors came from a human donor who received an intestinal transplant.

This clone occurred a few times. The V call is TRBV10-2, the J call TRBJ2-7; D unclear. CDR1 WSHSY and CDR2 SAAADI come from the germline V gene. This CDR3 spans 11 amino acids. The V end was cut by 4 bases, the J end by 2 bases, with 3 bases between. CDR3 sequence (DNA): TGCGCCAGCAGTGCAGCCTACGAGCAGTACTTC. Amino acids: CASSAAYEQYF.

The J gene is TRBJ2-7, the V gene TRBV5-6; D is tentatively TRBD1 or TRBD2 (5 bases each). Germline V gene sequence: CDR1 SGHDT, CDR2 YYEEEE. This CDR3 has 14 amino acids. Trimming cost V 4 bases and J 7 bases, with 18 bases left between them. Here the CDR3 reads CASSPGTSAWEQYF. For the CDR3, the DNA is TGTGCCAGCAGCCCGGGGACCAGTGCTTGGGAGCAGTACTTC.

In its sample, this clone was seen once. The chain uses TRBV9 and TRBJ2-1, with TRBD2 matching over 11 bases. The germline V gene has CDR1 SGDLS and CDR2 YYNGEE. V lost 5 bases and J lost 8; bases outside the gene matches: 9. This CDR3 comprises 15 residues. The CDR3 nucleotides are TGTGCCAGCAGTCCGGGGGATAGCGGGGGGGATGAGCAGTTCTTC. Amino acids: CASSPGDSGGDEQFF. Complete variable domain (other parts from reference TRBV9 and TRBJ2-1): DSGVTQTPKHLITATGQRVTLRCSPRSGDLSVYWYQQSLDQGLQFLIQYYNGEERAKGNILERFSAQQFPDLHSELNLSSLELGDSALYFCASSPGDSGGDEQFFGPGTRLTVL.

This chain joins TRBV10-1 and TRBJ2-7; the D gene is possibly TRBD1 (6 bases). CDR3 length: 13 residues. Trimming stripped 0 bases from V and 6 bases from J, with 9 bases between. CDR1 and CDR2 from the germline V gene are WNHNN and SYGVQD (reference sequence). CDR3 coding DNA: TGCGCCAGCAGTGAGTCAGTAGGGGGCGAGCAGTACTTC. Translated, it gives CASSESVGGEQYF.

The sample holds a few counts of this clone. The chain combines TRBV28 with TRBJ2-7; D perhaps matches TRBD1 (6 bases). V was cut by 5 bases and J by 7 bases, with 9 bases left in between. The CDR3 has 11 amino acids. CDR1 is MDHEN and CDR2 is SYDVKM in the germline V gene. CDR3 sequence (DNA): TGTGCCAGCAGTCCAAGGGGGGAGCAGTACTTC. It codes for CASSPRGEQYF.

The chain joins TRBV19 to TRBJ2-1; TRBD2 is a possible D gene (6 bases). CDR1 is LNHDA, CDR2 SQIVND, per germline (reference sequence). V was shortened by 3 bases and J by 9 bases, with 9 bases between the two germline ends. The CDR3 contains 12 residues. This chain's CDR3 is CASSMGGTEQFF. The CDR3 nucleotides are TGTGCCAGTAGTATGGGAGGAACTGAGCAGTTCTTC.

The chain combines TRBV4-1 with TRBJ2-7; TRBD1 matches 8 bases. CDR1 and CDR2 (germline): MGHRA, YSYEKL. CDR3 length: 15 amino acids. The V gene end was trimmed by 0 bases and the J gene end by 6 bases; junction bases not matched to a gene: 7. DNA for the CDR3: TGCGCCAGCAGCCAAGAAGACGAGACAGGGGCCGAGCAGTACTTC. Protein sequence: CASSQEDETGAEQYF.

The V and J genes are TRBV11-2 and TRBJ1-3, with 9 bases matching TRBD1. Germline CDR1 reads SGHAT; CDR2 reads FQNNGV. J was trimmed by 0 bases and V by 3 bases; bases with no gene match: 0. The length of the CDR3 is 15 residues. CDR3 in DNA: TGTGCCAGCAGCTTGGACAGGGGCTCTGGAAACACCATATATTTT. Encoded protein: CASSLDRGSGNTIYF.

This CDR3 reads CASSGPTGEDYEQYF. CDR3 sequence (DNA): TGCGCCAGCAGCGGCCCCACAGGGGAGGACTACGAGCAGTACTTC. This chain joins TRBV5-1 and TRBJ2-7; D perhaps matches TRBD1 (7 bases). The CDR3 sequence is 15 residues long. V dropped 4 bases and J dropped 3 bases, with 17 bases sitting between them. CDR1 and CDR2 (germline): SGHRS, YFSETQ. Variable domain in full (rest from reference TRBV5-1 and TRBJ2-7): KAGVTQTPRYLIKTRGQQVTLSCSPISGHRSVSWYQQTPGQGLQFLFEYFSETQRNKGNFPGRFSGRQFSNSRSEMNVSTLELGDSALYLCASSGPTGEDYEQYFGPGTRLTVT.

The chain recombines TRBV19 with TRBJ2-1; D gene ambiguous. With 4 bases removed from V and 4 bases from J, the gap between germline ends came to 8 bases. Germline V gene lookup returns CDR1 LNHDA and CDR2 SQIVND (reference sequence). This CDR3 is 13 amino acids long. CDR3 nucleotide sequence: TGTGCCAGTAGTACTCTTGTTTACAATGAGCAGTTCTTC. As protein: CASSTLVYNEQFF.

The gene calls are TRBV29-1 and TRBJ2-2, with TRBD1 matching 7 bases. CDR1 and CDR2 from the germline V gene are SQVTM and ANQGSEA. Trimming removed 1 base from V and 2 bases from J; junction bases left unmatched: 4. This CDR3 is 15 amino acids long. CDR3 nucleotide sequence: TGCAGCGTTGAAGGAGGGGACAGAAACACCGGGGAGCTGTTTTTT. Amino acid sequence: CSVEGGDRNTGELFF.

V gene TRBV6-5 combines with J gene TRBJ2-7, with D uncertain. The V and J ends lost 6 bases and 3 bases respectively, with 15 bases between them. Germline-derived CDR1 and CDR2 are MNHEY and SVGAGI. This CDR3 spans 14 amino acids. CDR3 loop: CASSLTGAYYEQYF. In DNA, the CDR3 is TGTGCCAGCAGCTTGACTGGAGCTTACTACGAGCAGTACTTC.

The J gene is TRBJ1-1, the V gene TRBV6-1; 9 bases match TRBD1. This CDR3 region has 14 residues. Per the germline V gene, CDR1 is MNHNS and CDR2 is SASEGT. Unmatched junction bases numbered 4, after V lost 0 bases and J lost 8 bases. CDR3 amino acids: CASSEAGGQGEAFF. The CDR3 DNA sequence: TGTGCCAGCAGTGAAGCCGGGGGACAGGGAGAAGCTTTCTTT.

The chain combines TRBV5-1 with TRBJ2-7, with a possible D match to TRBD1 (5 bases). Germline V gene sequence: CDR1 SGHRS, CDR2 YFSETQ. With 0 bases removed from V and 0 bases from J, the gap between germline ends came to 16 bases. The CDR3 consists of 17 residues. The CDR3 nucleotides are TGCGCCAGCAGCTTGGCCTTAGGGGATCGAAGCTCCTACGAGCAGTACTTC. It encodes CASSLALGDRSSYEQYF.

The genes are TRBV7-3 and TRBJ2-7, with 9 bases matching TRBD2. The CDR3 totals 16 residues. Germline values: CDR1 SGHTA, CDR2 FQGTGA. V lost 1 base, J lost 0 bases, and 4 bases stayed unmatched. The CDR3 loop is CASSLIAGGSSYEQYF. The CDR3 DNA reads as TGTGCCAGCAGCTTAATTGCGGGAGGGAGCTCCTACGAGCAGTACTTC.

CDR3 region: CASSFDRSYNEQFF. The CDR3 coding sequence is TGTGCCAGCAGCTTTGACAGGTCCTACAATGAGCAGTTCTTC. The chain joins TRBV7-9 to TRBJ2-1, with a possible D match to TRBD1 (6 bases). V dropped 3 bases and J dropped 1 base, with 7 bases sitting between them. CDR3 length: 14 amino acids. Germline V gene lookup returns CDR1 SEHNR and CDR2 FQNEAQ (reference sequence).

The chain joins TRBV6-5 to TRBJ2-7; D unresolved. Germline V gene lookup returns CDR1 MNHEY and CDR2 SVGAGI. This CDR3 is 13 amino acids long. Trimming took 2 bases from V and 0 from J, leaving 5 bases between them. The CDR3, as DNA: TGTGCCAGCAGTTACCGTGACTCCTACGAGCAGTACTTC. Its translation is CASSYRDSYEQYF.

V and J are TRBV2 and TRBJ2-4; TRBD1 aligns across 9 bases. V was clipped by 8 bases and J by 2 bases; unmatched bases: 7. This CDR3 spans 15 amino acids. In germline, CDR1 is SNHLY, CDR2 FYNNEI. The CDR3 coding sequence is TGTGCCAGCCTCGGACAGGGGAGAACCAAAAACATTCAGTACTTC. This encodes CASLGQGRTKNIQYF.